This T cell receptor beta chain emerged from a study of cytomegalovirus exposure and HLA in healthy donors. Turning to the study itself: For the roughly 390 genotyped donors, approximately 82% fell within the Caucasian-associated ancestry cluster.

The PCR used 60 Vbeta and 13 Jbeta primers. Generated by immunoSEQ multiplex PCR, the TCRdb table keeps only in-frame clones and is missing some. Here the sample spans about 180,000 clones, about four fifths being singletons. Germline assignment: CDR1 SGHTA and CDR2 FQGNSA. The CDR3 consists of 14 residues. The ends were cut back, 6 bases at V and 0 bases at J, with 12 bases in the middle. Despite likely unrecorded immune exposures, the donors were nominally healthy at the time of sampling. The chain recombines TRBV7-2 with TRBJ2-7; D unclear. The receptor comes from a man aged 35 to 55 in good health and CMV-seronegative. The sequenced sample was PBMCs. For the CDR3, the DNA is TGTGCCAGCAGGTACGACTTCCGCTCCTACGAGCAGTACTTC. As protein: CASRYDFRSYEQYF.